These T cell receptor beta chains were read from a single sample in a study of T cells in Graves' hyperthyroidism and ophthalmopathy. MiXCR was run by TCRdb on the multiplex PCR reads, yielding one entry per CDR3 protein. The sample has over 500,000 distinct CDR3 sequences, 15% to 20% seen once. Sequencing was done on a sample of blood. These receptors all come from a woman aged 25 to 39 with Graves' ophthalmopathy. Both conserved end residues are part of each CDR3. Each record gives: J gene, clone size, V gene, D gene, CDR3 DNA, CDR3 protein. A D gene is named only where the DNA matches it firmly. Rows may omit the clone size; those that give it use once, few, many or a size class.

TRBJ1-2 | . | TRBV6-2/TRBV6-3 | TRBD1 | TGTGCCAGCAGTTACTCGGACAGGGTCTATGGCTACACCTTC | CASSYSDRVYGYTF
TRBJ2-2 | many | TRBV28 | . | TGTGCCAGCAGTTCATTATGGACACCCAAGAACACCGGGGAGCTGTTTTTT | CASSSLWTPKNTGELFF
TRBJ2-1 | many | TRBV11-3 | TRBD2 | TGTGCCAGCAGCCCCCCGGGCGCTAGCGGTTCCAATGAGCAGTTCTTC | CASSPPGASGSNEQFF
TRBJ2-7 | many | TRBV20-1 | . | TGCAGTGCTGAGGACGACCCCTCGGGCGAGCAGTACTTC | CSAEDDPSGEQYF
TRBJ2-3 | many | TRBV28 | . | TGTGCCAGCAGTTTGCTTGCGGGCGGGGGCACAGATACGCAGTATTTT | CASSLLAGGGTDTQYF
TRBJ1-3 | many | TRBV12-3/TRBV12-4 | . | TGTGCCAGCATTCGTCCGTATCAGTTCGCTGGAAACACCATATATTTT | CASIRPYQFAGNTIYF
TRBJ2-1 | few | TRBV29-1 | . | TGCAGCGTTGGAGGGAGCTCCTACAATGAGCAGTTCTTC | CSVGGSSYNEQFF
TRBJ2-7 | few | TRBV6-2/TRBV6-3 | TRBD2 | TGTGCCAGCAGTTACGGGGGTAGCGGGAGAGGAACCTACGAGCAGTACTTC | CASSYGGSGRGTYEQYF
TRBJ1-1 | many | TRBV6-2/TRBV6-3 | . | TGTGCCAGCAGTTTTTCTCGGGTGGCCCCGAACACTGAAGCTTTCTTT | CASSFSRVAPNTEAFF
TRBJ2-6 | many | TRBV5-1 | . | TGCGCCAGCACCATTCTGGACACTTTGAGGGGGGCCAACGTCCTGACTTTC | CASTILDTLRGANVLTF
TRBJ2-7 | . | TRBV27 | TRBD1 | TGTGCCAGCAGCCTTACAGGGGTTGTACTCTACGAGCAGTACTTC | CASSLTGVVLYEQYF
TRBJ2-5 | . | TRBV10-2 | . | TGCGCCAGCAGACCCGACCCCGCGTGGACCCAGTACTTC | CASRPDPAWTQYF
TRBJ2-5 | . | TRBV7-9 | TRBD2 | TGTGCCAGCAGCCAAAGTGCAACTCGGGGGGCCCAGTACTTC | CASSQSATRGAQYF
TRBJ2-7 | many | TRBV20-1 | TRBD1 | TGCAGTGCTAGTACCGCTGGGGACAGATATCACTACGAGCAGTACTTC | CSASTAGDRYHYEQYF
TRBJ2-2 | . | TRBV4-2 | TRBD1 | TGTGCCAGCAGCCAAGATGGACAGGTCCTCGCGAACACCGGGGAGCTGTTTTTT | CASSQDGQVLANTGELFF
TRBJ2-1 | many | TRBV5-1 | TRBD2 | TGCGCCAGCAGCTTTACGTTCGCGGGAGGGTTGAATGAGCAGTTCTTC | CASSFTFAGGLNEQFF
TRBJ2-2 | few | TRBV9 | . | TGTGCCAGCAGCTACAGAACCTCGAACACCGGGGAGCTGTTTTTT | CASSYRTSNTGELFF
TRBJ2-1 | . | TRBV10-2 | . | TGCGCCAGCAGTGGACCGCCCCCCGACAATGAGCAGTTCTTC | CASSGPPPDNEQFF
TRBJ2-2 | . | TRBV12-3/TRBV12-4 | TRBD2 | TGTGCCAGCAGTTTAGCTTTACCGGGAGGGCCCGGGGAGCTGTTTTTT | CASSLALPGGPGELFF
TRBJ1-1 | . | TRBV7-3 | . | TGTGCCAGCAGCTTATCGGGGAAAGCTGAAGCTTTCTTT | CASSLSGKAEAFF
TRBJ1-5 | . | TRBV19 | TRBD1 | TGTGCCAGTAGTAATCGACAGGGCCTACAGCCCCAGCATTTT | CASSNRQGLQPQHF
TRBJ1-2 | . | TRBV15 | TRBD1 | TGTGCCACCAGCAGATCTCAGGGGGAGAACTATGGCTACACCTTC | CATSRSQGENYGYTF
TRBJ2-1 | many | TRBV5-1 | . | TGCGCCAGCAGCCCAACGACAGGCGCTTACAATGAGCAGTTCTTC | CASSPTTGAYNEQFF
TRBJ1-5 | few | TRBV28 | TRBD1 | TGTGCCAGCAGTGCCTCCGGGACAGGTGGAAGCAGTCAGCCCCAGCATTTT | CASSASGTGGSSQPQHF
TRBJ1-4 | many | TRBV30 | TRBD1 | TGTGCCTTCGAAGACAGGGGGGAGAAACTGTTTTTT | CAFEDRGEKLFF
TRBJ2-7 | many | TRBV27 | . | TGTGCCAGCAGTTTATTCCCAACTGGGGGCTACGAGCAGTACTTC | CASSLFPTGGYEQYF
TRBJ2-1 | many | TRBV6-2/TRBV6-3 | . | TGTGCCAGCAGTTTGGAGCAGGGAGGTGGGAGTGAGCAGTTCTTC | CASSLEQGGGSEQFF
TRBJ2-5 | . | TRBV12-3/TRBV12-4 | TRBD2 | TGTGCCAGCAGTTTCGGGGGGAGGGGGACCCAGTACTTC | CASSFGGRGTQYF
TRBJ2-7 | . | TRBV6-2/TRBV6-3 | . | TGTGCCAGCAGTTATCAGGAAGTTAGCGAGCAGTACTTC | CASSYQEVSEQYF
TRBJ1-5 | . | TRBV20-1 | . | TGCAGTGCTCCGACCTTTTCCGGGGGCTGGCAGCCCCAGCATTTT | CSAPTFSGGWQPQHF
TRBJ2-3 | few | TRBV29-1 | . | TGCAGCGCCAATGGGGAAGGCGGGACTCTGGGTGCAGATACGCAGTATTTT | CSANGEGGTLGADTQYF
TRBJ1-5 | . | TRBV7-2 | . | TGTGCCAGCAGCTCTCAGGGCCTCAATCAGCCCCAGCATTTT | CASSSQGLNQPQHF
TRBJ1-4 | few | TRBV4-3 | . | TGCGCCAGCAGCCAAGAGCGGGGAACCTCCTTGCCTAATGAAAAACTGTTTTTT | CASSQERGTSLPNEKLFF
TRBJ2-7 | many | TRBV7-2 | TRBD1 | TGTGCCAGCAGCTATCCTCCGGGACAGGGGGCGAACGAGCAGTACTTC | CASSYPPGQGANEQYF
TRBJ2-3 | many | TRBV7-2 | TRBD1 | TGTGCCAGCAGCCGGGACAGACGGGATACGCAGTATTTT | CASSRDRRDTQYF
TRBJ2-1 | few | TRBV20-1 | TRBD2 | TGCAGCGTTCCCGGGACTACTGTATACAATGAGCAGTTCTTC | CSVPGTTVYNEQFF